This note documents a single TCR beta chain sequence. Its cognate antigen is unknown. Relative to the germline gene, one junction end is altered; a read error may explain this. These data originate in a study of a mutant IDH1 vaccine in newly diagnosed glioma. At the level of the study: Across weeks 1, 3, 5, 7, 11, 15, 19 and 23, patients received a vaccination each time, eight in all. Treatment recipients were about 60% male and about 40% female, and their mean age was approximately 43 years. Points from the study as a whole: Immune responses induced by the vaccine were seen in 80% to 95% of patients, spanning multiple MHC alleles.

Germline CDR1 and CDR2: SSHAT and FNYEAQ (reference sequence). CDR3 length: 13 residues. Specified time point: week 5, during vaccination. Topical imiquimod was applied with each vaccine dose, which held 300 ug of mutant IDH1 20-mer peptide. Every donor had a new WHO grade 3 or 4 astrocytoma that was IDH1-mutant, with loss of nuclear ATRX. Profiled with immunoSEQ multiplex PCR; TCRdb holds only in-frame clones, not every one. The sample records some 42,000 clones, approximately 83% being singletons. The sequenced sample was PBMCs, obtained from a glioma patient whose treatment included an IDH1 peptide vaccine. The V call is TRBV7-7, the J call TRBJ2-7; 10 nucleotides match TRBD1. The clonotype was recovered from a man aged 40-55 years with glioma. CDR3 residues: CASSGDRGHEQYF. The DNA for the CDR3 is TGTGCTAGCAGCGGGGACAGGGGACACGAGCAGTACTTC.